This entry concerns a single T cell receptor (beta chain). No antigen is known for it. Looked up from germline, CDR1 is SEHNR and CDR2 is FQNEAQ (reference sequence). The junction had 2 bases not matched to a gene; V was cut back by 0 bases and J by 5 bases. This CDR3 is 15 amino acids long. TCRdb ran MiXCR on the reads and lists one entry per CDR3 protein. Found here are 570,000 or so distinct CDR3 sequences, about 40% of them singletons; the top ten hold around 46%. This entry is derived from a study of T cell repertoires in cytomegalovirus infection. About the research overall: Alongside well-studied HLA-B-restricted CMV epitopes, recently identified HLA-C-restricted CMV epitopes were also used. Public signatures in TCR beta pointed to CMV infection and matching HLA type.

Study results and caveats: Dominating the ex vivo response were HLA-C-restricted CMV-specific TCR beta clonotypes.

This specimen was cultured PBMCs, taken from culture after CMV antigen stimulation. The V call is TRBV7-9, the J call TRBJ2-7; TRBD2 agrees at 12 bases. This clonotype was sampled from a human donor in good health (CMV status not recorded). Some clones in this sample may be carry-over from other donors' samples. The CDR3 protein is CASSLATSGRHEQYF. The CDR3 nucleotides are TGTGCCAGCAGCTTAGCGACTAGCGGGAGACACGAGCAGTACTTC. The full variable domain, rest sourced from reference TRBV7-9 and TRBJ2-7, is DTGVSQNPRHKITKRGQNVTFRCDPISEHNRLYWYRQTLGQGPEFLTYFQNEAQLEKSRLLSDRFSAERPKGSFSTLEIQRTEQGDSAMYLCASSLATSGRHEQYFGPGTRLTVT.